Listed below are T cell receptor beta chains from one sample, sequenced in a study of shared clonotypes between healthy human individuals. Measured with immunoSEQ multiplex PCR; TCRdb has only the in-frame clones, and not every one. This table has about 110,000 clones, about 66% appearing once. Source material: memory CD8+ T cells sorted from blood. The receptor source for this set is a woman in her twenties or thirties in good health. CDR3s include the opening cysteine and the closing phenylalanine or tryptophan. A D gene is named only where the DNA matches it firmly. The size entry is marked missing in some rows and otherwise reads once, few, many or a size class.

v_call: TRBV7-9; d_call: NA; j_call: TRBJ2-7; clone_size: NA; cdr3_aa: CASSLATGNYEQYF; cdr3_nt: TGTGCCAGCAGCTTAGCGACAGGCAACTACGAGCAGTACTTC
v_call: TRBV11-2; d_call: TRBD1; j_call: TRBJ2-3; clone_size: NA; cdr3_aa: CASSLRTGGFEADTQYF; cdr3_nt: TGTGCCAGCAGCTTGAGAACAGGGGGTTTTGAGGCAGATACGCAGTATTTT
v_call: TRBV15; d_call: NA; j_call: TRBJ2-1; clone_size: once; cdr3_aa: CATSRETPGRGYNEQFF; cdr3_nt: TGTGCCACCAGCAGAGAAACCCCGGGACGGGGCTACAATGAGCAGTTCTTC
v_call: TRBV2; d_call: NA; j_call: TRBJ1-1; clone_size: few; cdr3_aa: CASSGRPNTEAFF; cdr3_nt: TGTGCCAGCAGTGGACGGCCGAACACTGAAGCTTTCTTT
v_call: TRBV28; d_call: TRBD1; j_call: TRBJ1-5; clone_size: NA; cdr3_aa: CASSWTGSQPQHF; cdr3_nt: TGTGCCAGCAGTTGGACAGGGTCTCAGCCCCAGCATTTT
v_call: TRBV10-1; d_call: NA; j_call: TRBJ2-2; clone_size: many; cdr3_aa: CASSRDTANTGELFF; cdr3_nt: TGCGCCAGCAGCCGGGACACCGCGAACACCGGGGAGCTGTTTTTT
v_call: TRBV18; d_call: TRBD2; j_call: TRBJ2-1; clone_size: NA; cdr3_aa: CASSQLAQSSYNEQFF; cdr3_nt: TGTGCCAGCTCGCAACTAGCGCAGAGCTCCTACAATGAGCAGTTCTTC
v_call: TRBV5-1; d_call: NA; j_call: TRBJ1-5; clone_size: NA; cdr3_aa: CASSLYGNSNQPQHF; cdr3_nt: TGCGCCAGCAGCTTGTACGGGAATAGCAATCAGCCCCAGCATTTT
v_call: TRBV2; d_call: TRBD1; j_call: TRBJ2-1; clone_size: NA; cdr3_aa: CASSEATGAYQFF; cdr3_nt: TGTGCCAGCAGTGAAGCGACAGGGGCTTATCAGTTCTTC
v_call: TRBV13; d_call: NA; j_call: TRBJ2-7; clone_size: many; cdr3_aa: CASSLEGDPSYEQYF; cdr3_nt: TGTGCCAGCAGCTTAGAAGGGGACCCCTCCTACGAGCAGTACTTC
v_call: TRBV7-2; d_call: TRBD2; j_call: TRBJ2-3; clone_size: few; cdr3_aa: CASSLAGLAGGNMARGTDTQYF; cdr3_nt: TGTGCCAGCAGCTTAGCTGGATTAGCGGGAGGAAATATGGCACGAGGCACAGATACGCAGTATTTT
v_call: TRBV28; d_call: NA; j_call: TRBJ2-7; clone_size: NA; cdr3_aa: CASRYSGAFSYEQYF; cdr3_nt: TGTGCCAGCAGGTACAGCGGAGCGTTTTCCTACGAGCAGTACTTC
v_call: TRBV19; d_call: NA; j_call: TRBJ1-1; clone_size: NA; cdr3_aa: CASSNSPNTEAFF; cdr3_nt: TGTGCCAGTAGTAACAGCCCGAACACTGAAGCTTTCTTT
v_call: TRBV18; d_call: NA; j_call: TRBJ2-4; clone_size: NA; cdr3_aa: CASSPFPGGLAKNIQYF; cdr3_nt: TGTGCCAGCTCACCTTTTCCTGGAGGACTAGCCAAAAACATTCAGTACTTC
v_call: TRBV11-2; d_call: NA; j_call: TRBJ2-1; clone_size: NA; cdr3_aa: CASSSLAVYNEQFF; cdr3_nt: TGTGCCAGCAGCTCTTTGGCTGTCTACAATGAGCAGTTCTTC
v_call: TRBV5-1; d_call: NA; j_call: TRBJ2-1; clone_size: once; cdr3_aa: CASSLWLSGNEQFF; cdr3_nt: TGCGCCAGCAGCTTGTGGCTTAGCGGCAATGAGCAGTTCTTC
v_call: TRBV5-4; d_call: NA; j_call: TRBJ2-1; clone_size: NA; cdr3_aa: CASSQLNEQFF; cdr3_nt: TGTGCCAGCAGCCAGCTGAATGAGCAGTTCTTC
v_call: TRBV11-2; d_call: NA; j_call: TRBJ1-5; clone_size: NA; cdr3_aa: CASSPDGNQPQHF; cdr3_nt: TGTGCCAGCAGCCCGGACGGCAATCAGCCCCAGCATTTT
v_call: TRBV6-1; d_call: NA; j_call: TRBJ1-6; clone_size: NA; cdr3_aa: CASSEVGGDNSPLHF; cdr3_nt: TGTGCCAGCAGTGAAGTTGGCGGGGACAATTCACCCCTCCACTTT
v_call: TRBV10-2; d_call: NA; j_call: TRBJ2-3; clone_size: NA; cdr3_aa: CASSEMGTAGDTQYF; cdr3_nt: TGCGCCAGCAGTGAAATGGGCACTGCAGGGGATACGCAGTATTTT
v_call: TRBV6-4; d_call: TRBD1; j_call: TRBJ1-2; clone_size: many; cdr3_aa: CASSVRGGAEYGYTF; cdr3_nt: TGTGCCAGCAGTGTACGAGGGGGCGCAGAGTATGGCTACACCTTC
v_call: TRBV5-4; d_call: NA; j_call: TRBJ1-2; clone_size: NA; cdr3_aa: CASSLEHHGYTF; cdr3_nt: TGTGCCAGCAGCTTGGAACACCATGGCTACACCTTC
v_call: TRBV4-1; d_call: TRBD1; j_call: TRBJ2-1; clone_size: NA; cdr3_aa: CASSQNPGQGAYNEQFF; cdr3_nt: TGCGCCAGCAGCCAAAATCCGGGACAGGGGGCGTACAATGAGCAGTTCTTC
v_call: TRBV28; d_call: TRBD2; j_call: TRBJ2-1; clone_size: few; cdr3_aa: CASSFFLAAYNEQFF; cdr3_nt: TGTGCCAGCAGTTTTTTCCTAGCGGCCTACAATGAGCAGTTCTTC
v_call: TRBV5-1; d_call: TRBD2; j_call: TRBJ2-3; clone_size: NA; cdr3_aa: CASSESLAGGEDTQYF; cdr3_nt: TGCGCCAGCAGCGAAAGTCTAGCGGGAGGAGAAGATACGCAGTATTTT